This TCR beta chain originates from a study of cytomegalovirus exposure and HLA in healthy donors. Overall study results and limits: CMV antigen specificity was confirmed in vitro for a few CMV-associated chains. First-cohort TCR clusters were later found to tend to co-occur in the 120 or so validation repertoires. Most TCR sequences were uncommon, yet certain public TCRs appeared in many donors.

Using immunoSEQ multiplex PCR, the repertoire was profiled, and TCRdb retains in-frame clones only, with some absent. Here the sample spans 100,000 or so clones, more than 75% being singletons. As to this clone: Its antigen is not known.

The donors belonged to the roughly 120-subject validation cohort, separate from the approximately 700-subject first cohort. Germline CDR1 reads SGHNT; CDR2 reads YYREEE (reference sequence). CDR3 length: 14 residues. V trimming: 2 bases; J trimming: 9 bases; junction bases outside the gene matches: 5. This TCR came from a young man in good health and CMV-seropositive. The sample comprised PBMCs. The chain uses TRBV5-4 and TRBJ2-1; 10 bases align to TRBD2. CDR3 protein: CASSLAGGPVEQFF. As DNA, the CDR3 is TGTGCCAGCAGCTTAGCGGGAGGGCCTGTTGAGCAGTTCTTC.